Listed here are 27 T cell receptor beta chains from one sample, sequenced in a study of Ad26.COV2.S vaccination and SARS-CoV-2 variants. Documented treatment: about 20 received Ad26.COV2.S at low or high dose, single or two shots; about 5 received placebo; per-sample allocation not given. Specimen acquisition occurred on day 63 following the initial vaccine or placebo injection. Using immunoSEQ multiplex PCR, the repertoire was profiled, and TCRdb retains in-frame clones only, with some absent. The data show roughly 510,000 clones, around nine tenths seen once. The sequencing used peripheral blood, collected in a trial of Ad26.COV2.S vaccine versus placebo. These receptors came from a person aged 18 to 59 who received the Ad26.COV2.S COVID-19 vaccine or a placebo.

Details on this clone: At one end the junction does not follow the germline gene, possibly because of a read error. Additional DNA sequences in this sample encode the identical CDR3. The rearrangement links TRBV24-1 to TRBJ2-3, with D unresolved. Germline V CDR1 and CDR2: KGHDR, SFDVKD. The CDR3 length is 11 residues. CDR3: CATSALDTQYF. In nucleotides, the CDR3 is TGTGCCACCAGTGCTTTGGATACGCAGTATTTT.

This chain links TRBV3-1 (or the pseudogene TRBV3-2) with TRBJ2-7; D perhaps matches TRBD1 (5 bases). This CDR3 has 15 amino acids. Per the germline V gene, CDR1 is LGHDT and CDR2 is YNNKEL (reference sequence). The V end was cut by 0 bases, the J end by 6 bases, with 15 bases between. The CDR3 loop is CASSQDLAGLGEQYF. The CDR3 DNA is TGTGCCAGCAGCCAAGATCTTGCAGGGTTAGGCGAGCAGTACTTC.

This chain joins TRBV28 and TRBJ2-2, with D possibly being TRBD1 or TRBD2 (5 bases each). CDR3 length equals 15 residues. V gave up 5 bases and J gave up 4 bases, with 14 bases separating them. CDR1 and CDR2 (germline): MDHEN, SYDVKM. This CDR3 is CASSEPVGTTGELFF. CDR3 coding DNA: TGTGCCAGCAGTGAGCCGGTTGGGACCACCGGGGAGCTGTTTTTT.

This sequence joins TRBV27 and TRBJ2-7, with D hard to call. V was shortened by 2 bases and J by 0 bases, with 8 bases between the two germline ends. Germline-derived CDR1 and CDR2 are MNHEY and SMNVEV (reference sequence). The CDR3 is made up of 14 amino acids. Here the CDR3 DNA reads TGTGCCAGCAGTTTAACTACGAGCTCCTACGAGCAGTACTTC. Amino acid sequence: CASSLTTSSYEQYF.

The chain uses TRBV5-5 and TRBJ2-7; D possibly uses TRBD1 or TRBD2 (5 bases each). With 0 bases removed from V and 2 bases from J, the gap between germline ends came to 15 bases. Germline values: CDR1 SGHKS, CDR2 YYEKEE (reference sequence). The CDR3 totals 16 residues. This chain's CDR3 is CASSLVGQGPPYEQYF. In DNA form, the CDR3 reads TGTGCCAGCAGCTTGGTAGGTCAGGGACCCCCCTACGAGCAGTACTTC.

A single count supports this clone. V and J are TRBV24-1 and TRBJ2-1, with 9 bases identical to TRBD2. CDR1 and CDR2 (germline): KGHDR, SFDVKD. The CDR3 extends over 16 amino acids. V lost 4 bases, J lost 1 base, and 4 bases stayed unmatched. CDR3 sequence: CATSDPREGSYNEQFF. The CDR3 DNA reads as TGTGCCACCAGTGACCCGCGGGAGGGGTCCTACAATGAGCAGTTCTTC.

This clone appeared once. J is TRBJ1-2 and V is TRBV20-1; D remains ambiguous. CDR3 length: 12 amino acids. Germline loops: CDR1 DFQATT, CDR2 SNEGSKA (reference sequence). V was shortened by 3 bases and J by 8 bases, with 13 bases between the two germline ends. The CDR3 coding sequence is TGCAGTGCTAGTCCCGGACGTAGAGGCTACACCTTC. It specifies CSASPGRRGYTF.

The rearrangement uses TRBV19 and TRBJ1-5; D gene unclear. The CDR3 length is 16 residues. Trimming stripped 0 bases from V and 3 bases from J, with 12 bases between. Germline-derived CDR1 and CDR2 are LNHDA and SQIVND (reference sequence). CDR3 protein: CASSIDRRQINQPQHF. The CDR3, as DNA: TGTGCCAGTAGTATAGATAGGCGGCAGATCAATCAGCCCCAGCATTTT.

This clone was seen a handful of times. This chain links TRBV28 with TRBJ1-6; the D is unclear. Germline V CDR1 and CDR2: MDHEN, SYDVKM. The ends were cut back, 6 bases at V and 9 bases at J, with 12 bases in the middle. The CDR3 consists of 13 residues. The CDR3 region has the DNA TGTGCCAGCAGAGGAGGAGAAGCTTCACCCCTCCACTTT. Protein sequence: CASRGGEASPLHF.

Remarks on this clone: A much larger clonotype is one base distant, so this may be a read error. The chain employs TRBV6-5 and TRBJ1-2, with 8 bases lining up with TRBD1. The junction had 3 bases not matched to a gene; V was cut back by 6 bases and J by 3 bases. The CDR3 covers 13 residues. Germline CDR1 and CDR2: MNHEY and SVGAGI. The CDR3 DNA reads TGTGCCAGCAGCCTGACAGGGGACTATGGCTACACCTTC. Translated: CASSLTGDYGYTF.

The V call is TRBV30, the J call TRBJ2-5, with no clear D. This CDR3 is 13 amino acids long. Germline V gives CDR1 GTSNPN, CDR2 SVGIG (reference sequence). Trimming cost V 2 bases and J 4 bases, with 11 bases left between them. The CDR3 region is CAWSPAPLETQYF. CDR3 bases: TGTGCCTGGAGTCCCGCACCCCTAGAGACCCAGTACTTC.

The chain couples TRBV19 to TRBJ2-1; the match to TRBD1 covers 9 bases. Germline assignment: CDR1 LNHDA and CDR2 SQIVND (reference sequence). The CDR3 totals 15 residues. V dropped 4 bases and J dropped 2; count of bases not matched to a gene: 3. CDR3 sequence: CASSRGQGPYNEQFF. The CDR3 coding sequence is TGTGCCAGTAGTAGGGGACAGGGTCCCTACAATGAGCAGTTCTTC. Combining the CDR3 with reference TRBV19 and TRBJ2-1 gives the whole variable domain DGGITQSPKYLFRKEGQNVTLSCEQNLNHDAMYWYRQDPGQGLRLIYYSQIVNDFQKGDIAEGYSVSREKKESFPLTVTSAQKNPTAFYLCASSRGQGPYNEQFFGPGTRLTVL.

The chain uses TRBV5-6 and TRBJ1-2; D gene ambiguous. Germline CDR1 reads SGHDT; CDR2 reads YYEEEE. Trimming cost V 0 bases and J 6 bases, with 12 bases left between them. This CDR3 has 14 amino acids. CDR3 in amino acids: CASSLVQDPDGYTF. DNA of the CDR3: TGTGCCAGCAGCTTGGTTCAGGATCCCGATGGCTACACCTTC.

The chain couples TRBV27 to TRBJ1-5; D not resolved. The CDR3 is 13 amino acids. V was cut by 6 bases and J by 1 base, with 7 bases left in between. Looked up from germline, CDR1 is MNHEY and CDR2 is SMNVEV (reference sequence). The CDR3 DNA reads as TGTGCCAGCAGGACGCAAAGCAATCAGCCCCAGCATTTT. It is translated as CASRTQSNQPQHF.

The J gene is TRBJ2-6, the V gene TRBV30; either TRBD1 or TRBD2 may supply D (5 bases each). Trimming stripped 0 bases from V and 0 bases from J, with 12 bases between. The CDR3 spans 17 residues. Germline lookup yields CDR1 GTSNPN and CDR2 SVGIG (reference sequence). CDR3: CAWSVGTASSGANVLTF. The CDR3 bases are TGTGCCTGGAGTGTAGGGACGGCAAGCTCTGGGGCCAACGTCCTGACTTTC.

This chain uses TRBV30 with TRBJ2-7, with D possibly matching TRBD2 (5 bases). Per germline, CDR1 GTSNPN and CDR2 SVGIG (reference sequence). V dropped 0 bases and J dropped 6 bases, with 6 bases sitting between them. This CDR3 region has 11 residues. The CDR3 DNA reads TGTGCCTGGAGTGTTGGACTCGAGCAGTACTTC. Its translation is CAWSVGLEQYF.

The V call is TRBV7-2, the J call TRBJ2-1; 10 bases line up with TRBD2. J lost 15 bases, V lost 1 base, and 12 bases had no gene match. The V gene's germline CDR1 is SGHTA and CDR2 FQGNSA. CDR3 length: 15 residues. The CDR3 spells CASSLGLAGESPPFF. CDR3 nucleotides: TGTGCCAGCAGCTTAGGCCTAGCGGGAGAGTCCCCGCCGTTCTTC.

The CDR3 sequence: CAWSVIPPGVSSTDTQYF. CDR3 coding DNA: TGTGCCTGGAGTGTAATCCCGCCGGGAGTCTCTAGCACAGATACGCAGTATTTT. The chain employs TRBV30 and TRBJ2-3, with D possibly being TRBD2 (6 bases). Germline CDR1 reads GTSNPN; CDR2 reads SVGIG (reference sequence). CDR3 length: 18 amino acids. V lost 0 bases and J 0 bases, leaving 19 bases between the germline ends.

This chain joins TRBV19 and TRBJ2-1, with TRBD2 matching over 15 bases. In germline, CDR1 is LNHDA, CDR2 SQIVND (reference sequence). This CDR3 comprises 19 residues. With V trimmed by 4 bases and J by 4 bases, 11 bases remained unmatched. The CDR3 protein is CASSKRGLAGGLGYNEQFF. CDR3 DNA sequence: TGTGCCAGTAGTAAAAGGGGACTAGCGGGAGGATTGGGATACAATGAGCAGTTCTTC.

This rearrangement joins TRBV30 to TRBJ1-6; 8 bases agree with TRBD1. The CDR3 contains 12 residues. Looked up from germline, CDR1 is GTSNPN and CDR2 is SVGIG (reference sequence). J gave up 11 bases and V 5 bases, and 5 bases lay outside the gene matches. The DNA of the CDR3 is TGTGCCTGGGACAGGGGTGAGGCACCCCTCCACTTT. Its translation: CAWDRGEAPLHF.

This clone was seen once. The chain uses TRBV5-1 and TRBJ2-1; D is possibly TRBD2 (6 bases). The length of the CDR3 is 14 residues. V shed 3 bases and J shed 11 bases, with 18 bases lying between them. The germline gives CDR1 SGHRS, CDR2 YFSETQ. This CDR3 reads CASSSYFGGSKQFF. The CDR3 nucleotides are TGCGCCAGCAGCTCCTACTTCGGGGGTTCGAAGCAGTTCTTC.

J is TRBJ2-3 and V is TRBV5-6; D may match TRBD1 or TRBD2 (5 bases each). This CDR3 contains 14 residues. Trimming stripped 4 bases from V and 7 bases from J, with 16 bases between. The germline V gene has CDR1 SGHDT and CDR2 YYEEEE. The CDR3 loop reads CASSRGTALYTQYF. In DNA form, the CDR3 reads TGTGCCAGCAGCCGTGGGACGGCTCTGTATACGCAGTATTTT.

The genes are TRBV18 and TRBJ1-2, with D possibly TRBD1 on 6 matching bases. V was cut by 6 bases and J by 6 bases, with 23 bases left in between. CDR3 length: 16 amino acids. CDR1 and CDR2 (germline): KGHSH, LQKENI. CDR3 coding DNA: TGTGCCAGCTCGCCCTCGGAGGGGACGGGGGCGAATGGCTACACCTTC. The encoded protein is CASSPSEGTGANGYTF. The entire variable domain, with the rest obtained from reference TRBV18 and TRBJ1-2, is as follows: NAGVMQNPRHLVRRRGQEARLRCSPMKGHSHVYWYRQLPEEGLKFMVYLQKENIIDESGMPKERFSAEFPKEGPSILRIQQVVRGDSAAYFCASSPSEGTGANGYTFGSGTRLTVV.

V usage is TRBV27 and J usage is TRBJ2-1, with TRBD1 identical over 8 bases. The junction had 7 bases not matched to a gene; V was cut back by 6 bases and J by 0 bases. The CDR3 contains 16 residues. CDR1 is MNHEY and CDR2 is SMNVEV in the germline V gene (reference sequence). CDR3 coding DNA: TGTGCCAGCAGGATTCAGGGGGCCCTCTCCTACAATGAGCAGTTCTTC. This sequence encodes CASRIQGALSYNEQFF.

The rearrangement uses TRBV7-3 and TRBJ2-2; possible D gene TRBD2, 5 bases. This CDR3 is built from 15 residues. The V end was cut by 5 bases, the J end by 7 bases, with 17 bases between. CDR1 is SGHTA and CDR2 is FQGTGA in the germline V gene. The CDR3 is CASSPLPIGGGELFF. In DNA form, the CDR3 reads TGTGCCAGCAGCCCCCTCCCTATAGGAGGCGGGGAGCTGTTTTTT.

The chain links TRBV3-1 (or the pseudogene TRBV3-2) to TRBJ2-3; 10 bases align to TRBD1. This CDR3 region has 16 residues. Germline lookup yields CDR1 LGHDT and CDR2 YNNKEL (reference sequence). V trimming: 1 base; J trimming: 2 bases; junction bases outside the gene matches: 3. The CDR3 DNA is TGTGCCAGCAGCCAAGGGGACAGGGGCCTCACAGATACGCAGTATTTT. Residues: CASSQGDRGLTDTQYF.

In its sample, this clone was seen once. The J gene is TRBJ1-1, the V gene TRBV5-1; TRBD1 matches 8 bases. Trimming cost V 2 bases and J 3 bases; bases outside gene matches: 6. CDR3 length: 15 amino acids. Per germline, CDR1 SGHRS and CDR2 YFSETQ. The CDR3 nucleotides are TGCGCCAGCAGCTTAAAAGGACAGGGCTACACTGAAGCTTTCTTT. It codes for CASSLKGQGYTEAFF.